The 14 T cell receptor beta chains below were found in one sample sequenced in a study of metastatic and nonmetastatic thyroid tumors. Not a single patient had been given any form of treatment at any point before undergoing thyroid surgery. TCRdb reassembled clones from the PCR reads with MiXCR. The sample consists of 24,000 or so clones, roughly 9.8% of them appearing once. Sequenced material: blood. These receptors were obtained from a female donor with papillary thyroid cancer or a benign thyroid nodule (not recorded which). Some clones in this sample may be carry-over from other donors' samples.

This clone was seen repeatedly, ten times or more. The chain recombines TRBV20-1 with TRBJ2-7; a possible D gene is TRBD2 (6 bases). The CDR3 extends over 14 amino acids. Germline-derived CDR1 and CDR2 are DFQATT and SNEGSKA (reference sequence). The ends were cut back, 6 bases at V and 5 bases at J, with 20 bases in the middle. The CDR3 reads CSAHRWDSLNEQYF. CDR3 bases: TGCAGTGCCCACCGGTGGGACTCATTAAACGAGCAGTACTTC.

Ten or more counts support this clone. This specimen includes other DNA sequences encoding the same CDR3. The J gene is TRBJ2-7, the V gene TRBV11-1; D gene ambiguous. The CDR3 contains 16 residues. Germline CDR1 is SGHAT and CDR2 is FQDESV (reference sequence). V shed 2 bases and J shed 9 bases, with 23 bases lying between them. CDR3 in amino acids: CASSLPTWAGALGQYF. For the CDR3, the DNA is TGTGCCAGCAGCTTACCCACTTGGGCAGGAGCCCTCGGGCAGTACTTC.

This clone occurred a few times. The rearrangement uses TRBV6-2 or TRBV6-3 and TRBJ1-5; 8 positions agree with TRBD1. Germline assignment: CDR1 MNHEY and CDR2 SVGEGT. This CDR3 has 13 residues. With V trimmed by 7 bases and J by 7 bases, 6 bases remained unmatched. The CDR3 nucleotides are TGTGCCAGCAAGGACAGGGTGAAACAGCCCCAGCATTTT. Its translation: CASKDRVKQPQHF.

This clone was counted at least ten times. The chain employs TRBV15 and TRBJ2-5; 9 bases line up with TRBD2. Trimming at V came to 4 bases and at J to 2 bases, leaving 5 bases not matched to a gene. Per germline, CDR1 LNHNV and CDR2 YYDKDF (reference sequence). The CDR3 spans 15 residues. The CDR3 nucleotides are TGTGCCACCAGCAACAGACTAGCGGATCAAGAGACCCAGTACTTC. Translating gives CATSNRLADQETQYF.

This clone has at least ten counts. This chain uses TRBV10-3 with TRBJ2-1; weak D call: TRBD2 (5 bases). Trimming stripped 10 bases from V and 7 bases from J, with 26 bases between. Germline V lookup: CDR1 ENHRY, CDR2 SYGVKD. CDR3 size: 16 residues. DNA of the CDR3: TGTGCCACCCTTAATCTCGCGGGTTGGGGTGGGAATGAGCAGTTCTTC. It specifies CATLNLAGWGGNEQFF.

There are a few counts of this clone. This may stem from a read error, because a much larger clone lies one nucleotide away. The chain combines TRBV19 with TRBJ2-2; TRBD2 matches 8 bases. From germline, CDR1 is LNHDA and CDR2 SQIVND (reference sequence). This CDR3 comprises 17 residues. The CDR3 protein is CASSSFSGTTGTGGLFF. The DNA for the CDR3 is TGTGCCAGTAGTAGTTTTAGCGGGACAACGGGCACCGGGGGGCTGTTTTTT.

This clone appeared many times. Other DNA sequences in this sample translate to the same CDR3. This rearrangement joins TRBV29-1 to TRBJ1-2; 11 positions agree with TRBD1. The CDR3 runs to 14 residues. V gave up 5 bases and J gave up 4 bases; unmatched junction bases: 6. Germline CDR1 reads SQVTM; CDR2 reads ANQGSEA. The CDR3 DNA sequence: TGCAGCGTTAGTTTAGGGACAGGGGGCTATGGCTACACCTTC. Translating gives CSVSLGTGGYGYTF.

Many counts were recorded for this clone. Different DNA sequences within this sample yield the same CDR3. V usage is TRBV30 and J usage is TRBJ2-7; 7 nucleotides line up with TRBD2. The CDR3 spans 14 residues. Germline V gene lookup returns CDR1 GTSNPN and CDR2 SVGIG (reference sequence). Unmatched junction bases numbered 6, after V lost 1 base and J lost 3 bases. The chain's CDR3 is CAWSASGLNYEQYF. The CDR3, as DNA: TGTGCCTGGAGTGCTAGCGGACTGAACTACGAGCAGTACTTC. Full variable domain (missing parts from reference TRBV30 and TRBJ2-7): SQTIHQWPATLVQPVGSPLSLECTVEGTSNPNLYWYRQAAGRGLQLLFYSVGIGQISSEVPQNLSASRPQDRQFILSSKKLLLSDSGFYLCAWSASGLNYEQYFGPGTRLTVT.

This clone has ten or more counts. The genes are TRBV9 and TRBJ2-2; 10 bases align to TRBD1. CDR1 and CDR2 from the germline V gene are SGDLS and YYNGEE. The CDR3 runs 15 residues. Germline trimming cut 4 bases from V and 6 bases from J; bases unmatched to any gene: 6. CDR3: CASSTTGGASGELFF. DNA for the CDR3: TGTGCCAGCAGCACGACAGGGGGCGCGTCCGGGGAGCTGTTTTTT. The whole variable domain, remainder taken from reference TRBV9 and TRBJ2-2, is DSGVTQTPKHLITATGQRVTLRCSPRSGDLSVYWYQQSLDQGLQFLIQYYNGEERAKGNILERFSAQQFPDLHSELNLSSLELGDSALYFCASSTTGGASGELFFGEGSRLTVL.

Concerning this clone: The junction departs from the called germline gene at one end, perhaps through a read error. The same CDR3 also results from other DNA sequences found in this sample. The V and J genes are TRBV29-1 and TRBJ1-2; tentatively, D is TRBD1 (6 bases). Germline V lookup: CDR1 SQVTM, CDR2 ANQGSEA. The CDR3 has 15 residues. DNA of the CDR3: TGCGGCGTTGAAGAAGGGAGGGGGACAATCTATGGCTACACCTTC. As protein: CGVEEGRGTIYGYTF.

This clone was seen many times. The chain has TRBV20-1 and TRBJ1-2; 9 bases fit TRBD1. CDR1 DFQATT and CDR2 SNEGSKA come from the germline V gene (reference sequence). CDR3 length equals 16 residues. V was clipped by 2 bases and J by 3 bases; unmatched bases: 10. In DNA form, the CDR3 reads TGCAGTGCTAGATTAACCGGGACAGGGAATGACTATGGCTACACCTTC. As protein: CSARLTGTGNDYGYTF.

As regards this clone: It may be a read error: a sequence one base away is much more abundant. J is TRBJ2-3 and V is TRBV28, with TRBD2 matching over 10 bases. The CDR3 spans 15 residues. Trimming took 6 bases from V and 4 from J; bases not matched to a gene: 7. Germline V gene data show CDR1 as MDHEN and CDR2 as SYDVKM. CDR3 bases: TGTGCCAGCAGCCCAAGCGGGAGGGAGGCAGATACGCAGTATTTT. It translates to CASSPSGREADTQYF.

This clone is medium-sized in the sample. The chain links TRBV7-9 to TRBJ2-1; D is perhaps TRBD2 (5 bases). This CDR3 is 15 amino acids long. The V end lost 4 bases, the J end lost 6 bases, and 16 bases lay between the germline ends. The germline CDR1 and CDR2 sequences are SEHNR and FQNEAQ (reference sequence). Here the CDR3 DNA reads TGTGCCAGCAGCTCAACACGCGGGTACTCCAATGAGCAGTTCTTC. This codes for CASSSTRGYSNEQFF.

At least ten counts were recorded for this clone. The sample holds other DNA sequences that translate to the same CDR3. DNA of the CDR3: TGTGCCAGTAGTATAGAAGACGGACCCTACGAGCAGTACTTC. This encodes CASSIEDGPYEQYF. The J gene is TRBJ2-7, the V gene TRBV19; D gene uncertain. Trimming shortened V by 0 bases and J by 2 bases, and 8 bases separated the two germline ends. The CDR3 is 14 residues long. CDR1 LNHDA and CDR2 SQIVND come from the germline V gene (reference sequence).